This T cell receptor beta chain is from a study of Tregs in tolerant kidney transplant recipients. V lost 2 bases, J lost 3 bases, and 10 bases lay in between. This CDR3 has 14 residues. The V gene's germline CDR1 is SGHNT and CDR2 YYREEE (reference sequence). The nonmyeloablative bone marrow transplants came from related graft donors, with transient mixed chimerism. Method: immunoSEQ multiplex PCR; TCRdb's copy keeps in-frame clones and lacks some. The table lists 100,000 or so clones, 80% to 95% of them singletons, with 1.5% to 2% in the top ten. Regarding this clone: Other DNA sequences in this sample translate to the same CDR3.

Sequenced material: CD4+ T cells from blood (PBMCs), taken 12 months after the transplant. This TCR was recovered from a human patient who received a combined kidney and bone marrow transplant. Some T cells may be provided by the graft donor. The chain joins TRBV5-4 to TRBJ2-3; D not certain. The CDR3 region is CASSLFRRTDTQYF. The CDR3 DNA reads TGTGCCAGCAGCTTATTCCGGAGAACAGATACGCAGTATTTT. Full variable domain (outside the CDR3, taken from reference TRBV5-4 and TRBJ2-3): ETGVTQSPTHLIKTRGQQVTLRCSSQSGHNTVSWYQQALGQGPQFIFQYYREEENGRGNFPPRFSGLQFPNYSSELNVNALELDDSALYLCASSLFRRTDTQYFGPGTRLTVL.